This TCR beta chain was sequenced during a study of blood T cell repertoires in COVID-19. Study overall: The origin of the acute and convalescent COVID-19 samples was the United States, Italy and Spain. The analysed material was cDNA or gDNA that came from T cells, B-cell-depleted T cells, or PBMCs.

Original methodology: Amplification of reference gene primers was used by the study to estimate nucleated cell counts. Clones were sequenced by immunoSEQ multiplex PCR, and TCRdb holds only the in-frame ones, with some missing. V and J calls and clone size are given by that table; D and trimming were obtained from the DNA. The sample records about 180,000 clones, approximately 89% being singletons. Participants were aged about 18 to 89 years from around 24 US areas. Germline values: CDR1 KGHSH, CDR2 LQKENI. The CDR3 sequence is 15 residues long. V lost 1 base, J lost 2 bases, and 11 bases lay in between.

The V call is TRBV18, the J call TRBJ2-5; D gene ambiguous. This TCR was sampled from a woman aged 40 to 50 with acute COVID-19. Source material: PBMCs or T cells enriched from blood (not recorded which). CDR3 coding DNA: TGTGCCAGCTCACCACTTTCTCAGTATCAAGAGACCCAGTACTTC. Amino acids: CASSPLSQYQETQYF.